This TCR beta chain was found in a study of blood T cell repertoires in COVID-19 (dated by TCRdb to about 2020). With regard to the full study: The collaborator samples originated in the United States, Italy and Spain and spanned the acute and convalescent phases of COVID-19. The prospective study material was composed of cDNA or gDNA derived from T cells, B-cell-depleted T cells, or PBMCs. Subjects who had been exposed to COVID-19, were actively infected with it, or had recovered from it provided the deeply sampled blood TCRbeta repertoires that made up the dataset. A freely available public database, intended as a resource for researchers studying the immune response to SARS-CoV-2, is where the repertoires were released. Samples came from the ongoing ImmuneRACE study (first 160 participants) plus 1,254 subjects from 6 global collaborators. Sample metadata almost always included a de-identified subject ID, COVID-19 status, age in years and sex. Where available, HLA class I and class II types were taken from metadata supplied by the sample provider and were not determined by assay-based typing. General findings and caveats noted by the study authors: Clinical and demographic metadata were provided uncurated, with the amount varying by source and participant.

The immunoSEQ Assay, a bias-controlled multiplex PCR, was used to amplify TCRbeta CDR3 regions from genomic DNA. As for the authors' bioinformatics: The number of nucleated cells in each sample was estimated from the amplification of reference gene primers within the assay. To quantify the absolute abundance of each unique TCRbeta CDR3 rearrangement, sequence reads were collapsed and filtered. For each sample, productive Simpson clonality was calculated as the square root of Simpson's diversity index over productive rearrangements. Held by TCRdb, this immuneACCESS table contains in-frame sequences only and omits some clones. Under half of the omission traces to an unresolved V gene where checked; the cause of the rest is unknown. That table furnishes V, J and clone size, whereas the DNA furnished D and trimming. Across this sample there are approximately 76,000 clones, with 70% to 80% seen only once. The ten largest clonotypes hold about a third of the sample.

CDR1 and CDR2, per the germline V gene, are MNHNS and SASEGT. The CDR3 starts with the cysteine, ends with the phenylalanine, and has 15 residues. CDR3 DNA is the only sequence kept; it has 45 bases, read in frame from the first base. Between the V and J ends, shortened by 0 bases and 2 bases respectively, the junction contains 8 bases. This clone was picked up one time. It lacks a known antigen. The input lacks base qualities; no much larger clone sits a single base away. Whole blood was collected in K2EDTA tubes by collaborating institutions according to the institutions' own protocols. For TCRbeta analysis, collaborators shipped samples in one of three forms: frozen whole blood, isolated PBMCs, or DNA extracted from either of those sample types.

This TCR was sampled from a woman in her seventies with acute or convalescent COVID-19. This chain joins TRBV6-1 to TRBJ1-5, with TRBD1 perhaps the D gene, on 5 matching bases. What was sequenced was peripheral blood. CDR3 protein: CASSEAPGGNQPQHF. In nucleotide form, the sequence is TGTGCCAGCAGTGAAGCCCCGGGGGGCAATCAGCCCCAGCATTTT.